The subject of this entry is one TCR beta chain. The antigen is undetermined. This record belongs to a study of T cell responses to AZD1222 COVID-19 vaccine. Clones were read by immunoSEQ multiplex PCR, and TCRdb kept only the in-frame ones, dropping some. The data show roughly 150,000 clones, 90% seen once. The study, taken as a whole, reports: Repertoire sampling happened only post peak T cell response.

CDR1 and CDR2 (germline): SGHNT, YYREEE (reference sequence). The CDR3 loop spans 17 amino acids. Trimming took 1 base from V and 5 from J, leaving 16 bases between them. The chain links TRBV5-4 to TRBJ1-6, with D tentatively TRBD1 (6 bases). The sequence was obtained from an adult who received the AZD1222 COVID-19 vaccine. The sequencing used peripheral blood, collected 28 days after the second AZD1222 dose. In DNA form, the CDR3 reads TGTGCCAGCAGCTTGAACGTAGGGGGTTCGGATAATTCACCCCTCCACTTT. As protein: CASSLNVGGSDNSPLHF. Together with reference TRBV5-4 and TRBJ1-6, the CDR3 gives the full variable domain: ETGVTQSPTHLIKTRGQQVTLRCSSQSGHNTVSWYQQALGQGPQFIFQYYREEENGRGNFPPRFSGLQFPNYSSELNVNALELDDSALYLCASSLNVGGSDNSPLHFGNGTRLTVT.